This T cell receptor beta chain was sequenced for a study of blood T cell repertoires in COVID-19. Using immunoSEQ multiplex PCR, the repertoire was profiled, and TCRdb retains in-frame clones only, with some absent. The repertoire holds some 210,000 clones, with around nine tenths as singletons. CDR3 size: 16 residues. V lost 7 bases, J lost 4 bases, and 23 bases lay in between. Per the germline V gene, CDR1 is SGDLS and CDR2 is YYNGEE. The sequence was collected from a woman aged 40 to 55 with acute or convalescent COVID-19. The rearrangement links TRBV9 to TRBJ1-2; D unclear. Sequenced material: peripheral blood. The CDR3 reads CASSRGGREGTYGYTF. The CDR3 DNA follows: TGTGCCAGCTCCCGGGGAGGGAGGGAAGGTACCTATGGCTACACCTTC.